This T cell receptor (beta chain) was documented in a study of blood T cell repertoires in COVID-19. The data were produced by immunoSEQ multiplex PCR, yet TCRdb's version contains in-frame clones alone and is incomplete. The data hold about 270,000 clones, with around 90% observed a single time. Trimming pared 4 bases from V and 1 base from J, leaving 8 bases between. Germline assignment: CDR1 LNHDA and CDR2 SQIVND (reference sequence). The CDR3 is made up of 13 amino acids. The V gene is TRBV19, the J gene TRBJ2-7; no clear D. The sample was peripheral blood. The TCR comes from a man aged 60-69 years who had recovered from COVID-19. The CDR3 DNA sequence: TGTGCCAGTAGTAGTATACAGTCCTACGAGCAGTACTTC. It codes for CASSSIQSYEQYF.